The entry below gives a single TCR beta chain sequence along with its context. This clone has just a few counts. There is no known antigen for this receptor. It has no much larger one-base neighbor in the sample; base qualities were not kept. This sample is drawn from a study of T cell responses to AZD1222 COVID-19 vaccine (dated by TCRdb to 2020 to 2022). Regarding the research as a whole: AZD1222 recipients given second doses at about 4 weeks or at about 12 weeks were pooled, since spike-specific TCR depth and breadth were not found to differ between the two schedules. A total of about 230 trial participants underwent TCR sequencing, of whom 207 received two doses of AZD1222 and some 25 received two doses of the MenACWY control vaccine. Trial participants were enrolled by age into 18-55, 56-69 and 70-plus year subgroups, with roughly 160, 29 and 62 TCR-sequenced participants respectively.

The CDR3 regions of human TCRbeta chains were subjected to immunosequencing. The original pipeline was this. Repertoire TCRs were matched against a reference library of SARS-CoV-2-specific TCRs generated with the MIRA antigen-specificity platform. Breadth was defined as the fraction of unique TCRs that were SARS-CoV-2-associated. Depth was defined as the fraction of total T cells that were SARS-CoV-2-associated. Each spike-specific TCR was assigned to its reactive spike region and to a CD4 or CD8 class using the MIRA data. Log10-transformed breadth and depth values were compared by one-way ANOVA with Sidak's multiple comparisons tests. TCRdb retrieved this table from immuneACCESS and kept in-frame rearrangements only. Not all clones are present; in checked studies, unresolved V genes account for under half, and no reason is known for the remainder. V and J calls and clone size are as listed in that table; D and trimming were resolved from the DNA. Recorded for this sample are some 99,000 clones; more than 70% of them occurred a single time. The leading ten clones occupy around a sixth of the sample.

What the study reported, not specific to this receptor: The whole spike protein was spanned by vaccine-associated CD4 TCRs, and dominant responses were seen in regions 160-218 and 743-854. Conclusions about previously exposed vaccinees are limited because only 6 or 7 AZD1222 recipients were SARS-CoV-2 seropositive at baseline. In the small 56-69-year group, the increase in depth fell short of significance, most likely because of low power. After two AZD1222 doses, both the breadth and the depth of spike-specific TCRs were significantly higher than at day 0 and than in MenACWY recipients. Because no day 14 peak-response samples were available, repertoires were characterized only after the peak T cell response. Reportedly, close to half of the unique spike-specific TCRs recognized epitopes lying outside the regions that are mutated in the B.1.351 and B.1.1.7 variants. Participants were mostly white British and included more females than males, and it was suggested by the authors that clonal diversity may have been underestimated.

The time point label on this specimen signifies: baseline before first vaccination. Samples from vaccinated people were obtained from the UK trials COV001 and COV002, which included a single-blind randomized controlled phase 2/3 trial of AZD1222 (ChAdOx1 nCoV-19) in healthy adults. For TCRbeta chain sequencing, PBMC samples from trial participants were taken at day 0 and at day 28 after the second dose. Unmatched junction bases come to 8, with V trimmed by 3 bases and J by 4 bases. CDR3 length: 15 amino acids, cysteine to phenylalanine. Only the CDR3 portion is preserved as DNA: 45 bases, with reading frame beginning at the first base. The germline V gene sets CDR1 to SGHTA and CDR2 to FQGNSA.

This clonotype was sampled from an adult in good health. The chain is assembled from TRBV7-2 and TRBJ1-1, with 7 bases aligning to TRBD1. The source material was peripheral blood, sampled on day 0 of AZD1222 vaccination. Read as DNA, the sequence is TGTGCCAGCAGCTTCCAAGGGGGCGGTGGCACTGAAGCTTTCTTT. Its protein reads: CASSFQGGGGTEAFF. The CDR3 plus the reference TRBV7-2 and TRBJ1-1 genes for the other parts give the full variable domain: GAGVSQSPSNKVTEKGKDVELRCDPISGHTALYWYRQSLGQGLEFLIYFQGNSAPDKSGLPSDRFSAERTGGSVSTLTIQRTQQEDSAVYLCASSFQGGGGTEAFFGQGTRLTVV.